This TCR beta chain was found in a study of shared clonotypes between healthy human individuals. Study-level information: Three plates each covered CD4 naive and memory; CD8 naive two, CD8 memory one.

Profiling relied on immunoSEQ multiplex PCR, and the TCRdb table lists in-frame clones only, not all of them. The data contain roughly 550,000 clones, nearly 97% of them singletons. Findings of the study overall: Around 5% was the fraction of naive CD4 clonotypes found shared across several donors.

CD8 cells regarded as naive lacked CD45RO, were positively chosen for CCR7, and omitted terminally differentiated effector memory CD45RA+ cells. This clone was seen just once. Its antigen is still unknown. J lost 0 bases, V lost 5 bases, and 7 bases had no gene match. In germline, CDR1 is SGHTA, CDR2 FQGTGA. The CDR3 length is 16 residues. Sample: naive CD8+ T cells sorted from blood. The source is a woman in her twenties or thirties in good health. The chain is built from TRBV7-3 and TRBJ1-5; 7 bases fit TRBD1. CDR3 protein: CASSNDRVDSNQPQHF. In DNA, the CDR3 is TGTGCCAGCAGCAACGACAGGGTCGATAGCAATCAGCCCCAGCATTTT.